Each of the 10 T cell receptor beta chains below was sequenced from the same sample in a study of cytomegalovirus exposure and HLA in healthy donors. The PCR used 60 Vbeta and 13 Jbeta primers. Method: immunoSEQ multiplex PCR; TCRdb's copy keeps in-frame clones and lacks some. The sample records over 55,000 clones, about four fifths being singletons. Sequencing was done on a sample of PBMCs. The receptor source for this set is a woman aged 25 to 39 in good health and CMV-seronegative.

The chain links TRBV9 to TRBJ1-6; TRBD1 matches 7 bases. Germline V gives CDR1 SGDLS, CDR2 YYNGEE. The V segment lost 3 bases and the J segment 2 bases; nucleotides outside the gene matches: 8. The CDR3 runs 17 residues. CDR3 region: CASSAWTGRTYNSPLHF. The CDR3 DNA reads TGTGCCAGCAGCGCCTGGACAGGCAGGACCTATAATTCACCCCTCCACTTT.

The chain carries TRBV7-8 and TRBJ2-7, with a tentative D call TRBD1 (6 bases). V lost 1 base to trimming and J lost 0 bases, with 7 bases between them. Germline-derived CDR1 and CDR2 are SGHVS and FQNEAQ. The CDR3 consists of 14 residues. The CDR3 nucleotides read TGTGCCAGCAGCTTAGGACAGGTCTCCTACGAGCAGTACTTC. It codes for CASSLGQVSYEQYF.

This chain connects TRBV6-5 to TRBJ2-7, with D possibly matching TRBD2 (5 bases). With 6 bases removed from V and 5 bases from J, the gap between germline ends came to 14 bases. This CDR3 comprises 13 residues. Germline values: CDR1 MNHEY, CDR2 SVGAGI. CDR3 nucleotide sequence: TGTGCCAGCAGGTACGACCCCGGGGACGAGCAGTACTTC. This gives the protein CASRYDPGDEQYF.

The chain has TRBV5-3 and TRBJ2-1; 11 nucleotides align to TRBD2. TRBV5-3 falls under the ORF class, with uncertain function. This CDR3 has 15 residues. With V trimmed by 4 bases and J by 1 base, 1 base remained unmatched. CDR3 coding DNA: TGTGCCAGAAGCCGGACTAGCGGGTCCTACAATGAGCAGTTCTTC. It encodes CARSRTSGSYNEQFF.

The rearrangement uses TRBV10-3 and TRBJ1-5; weak D call: TRBD1 (6 bases). Trimming shortened V by 4 bases and J by 4 bases, and 8 bases separated the two germline ends. Per germline, CDR1 ENHRY and CDR2 SYGVKD. The CDR3 contains 13 residues. This CDR3 is CAISATGNQPQHF. The CDR3 DNA follows: TGTGCCATCAGTGCTACAGGGAATCAGCCCCAGCATTTT.

The gene calls are TRBV2 and TRBJ1-1, with a tentative D call TRBD1 (5 bases). The V end lost 9 bases, the J end lost 7 bases, and 15 bases lay between the germline ends. This CDR3 comprises 12 residues. Germline lookup yields CDR1 SNHLY and CDR2 FYNNEI. CDR3 residues: CASFWGGLEAFF. The CDR3 DNA sequence: TGTGCCAGTTTCTGGGGGGGACTTGAAGCTTTCTTT.

The chain carries TRBV18 and TRBJ2-3, with 8 bases aligning to TRBD1. There are 14 residues in the CDR3. The V gene end was trimmed by 6 bases and the J gene end by 5 bases; junction bases not matched to a gene: 7. Germline CDR1 KGHSH, CDR2 LQKENI. DNA for the CDR3: TGTGCCAGCTCGCCAAGAGACAGGGGAGATACGCAGTATTTT. It translates to CASSPRDRGDTQYF.

The chain uses TRBV4-1 and TRBJ1-4; D perhaps matches TRBD1 (5 bases). Germline V gene lookup returns CDR1 MGHRA and CDR2 YSYEKL. V was cut by 3 bases and J by 0 bases, with 11 bases left in between. This CDR3 is built from 16 residues. The CDR3 here is CASSQATGATNEKLFF. CDR3 sequence (DNA): TGCGCCAGCAGCCAGGCTACGGGGGCAACTAATGAAAAACTGTTTTTT.

The V gene is TRBV9, the J gene TRBJ1-6, with TRBD1 matching over 8 bases. The CDR3 runs to 14 residues. V lost 2 bases, J lost 9 bases, and 4 bases stayed unmatched. CDR1 and CDR2 from the germline V gene are SGDLS and YYNGEE. This chain's CDR3 is CASSVQGASSPLHF. The CDR3 bases are TGTGCCAGCAGCGTCCAGGGGGCGTCTTCACCCCTCCACTTT.

The chain combines TRBV5-1 with TRBJ2-7, with 9 bases fitting TRBD1. Germline assignment: CDR1 SGHRS and CDR2 YFSETQ. The CDR3 totals 16 residues. Trimming took 3 bases from V and 5 from J; bases not matched to a gene: 12. CDR3 sequence (DNA): TGCGCCAGCAGCTGGACAGGGGCCCTTAGTGGAAACGAGCAGTACTTC. Its protein is CASSWTGALSGNEQYF.